A single T cell receptor beta chain is shown here with its context. No antigen is known for it. The source of the sample is a study of T cells after yellow fever vaccination. Overall study context: Fractions with few cells were prepared using SMART-Seq v4 Ultra Low Input.

The V gene's germline CDR1 is DFQATT and CDR2 SNEGSKA (reference sequence). Trimming cost V 5 bases and J 0 bases; bases outside gene matches: 13. The CDR3 contains 18 residues. Study outcomes and limitations: Researchers report a weaker secondary response that nonetheless peaked faster, day 5 versus 15. Few clonotypes appeared in both CD4 and CD8 compartments.

5'RACE template switching produced TCR cDNA carrying a universal primer site and UMIs. Via MiXCR, TCRdb re-called the 5' RACE reads, giving one row per CDR3 protein. The data contain a few hundred thousand distinct CDR3 sequences, approximately 10% of them singletons. The chain couples TRBV20-1 to TRBJ1-6; 7 bases match TRBD1. The sample was PBMCs, taken on the day of the first yellow fever vaccination. The origin of this receptor is a man aged 18 to 35 who received the YFV17D yellow fever vaccine. This CDR3 is CSALGTARFDSYNSPLHF. CDR3 in DNA: TGCAGTGCTCTGGGGACAGCCCGATTCGACTCCTATAATTCACCCCTCCACTTT.